Presented here are 5 T cell receptor beta chains from one specimen sequenced in a study of cytomegalovirus exposure and HLA in healthy donors. PCR involved 60 Vbeta and 13 Jbeta primers. Sequenced by immunoSEQ multiplex PCR; TCRdb stores in-frame clones only, minus some. The profile shows under 85,000 clones, roughly 77% of them singletons. Source material: PBMCs. These receptors all stem from a woman aged 30 to 39 in good health and CMV-seronegative.

The chain employs TRBV5-1 and TRBJ2-1; no definite D call. The CDR3 consists of 13 residues. Germline V gene data show CDR1 as SGHRS and CDR2 as YFSETQ. The V and J ends lost 4 bases and 4 bases respectively, with 9 bases between them. The CDR3 loop is CASSPSEYNEQFF. The DNA for the CDR3 is TGCGCCAGCAGCCCCTCAGAATACAATGAGCAGTTCTTC.

The chain links TRBV2 to TRBJ1-4; TRBD1 matches 9 bases. CDR3 length: 15 residues. The germline CDR1 and CDR2 sequences are SNHLY and FYNNEI. V lost 4 bases, J lost 7 bases, and 7 bases stayed unmatched. CDR3: CASSVSVGQGEKLFF. CDR3 in DNA: TGTGCCAGCAGTGTTTCCGTGGGACAGGGTGAAAAACTGTTTTTT.

This clone appeared a single time. The V call is TRBV9, the J call TRBJ2-7; D is ambiguous. Germline CDR1 and CDR2: SGDLS and YYNGEE. The CDR3 runs 14 residues. Trimming took off 0 bases at V and 3 bases at J, with 10 bases between the two ends. As DNA, the CDR3 is TGTGCCAGCAGCGTAGGGGTTAGCAGCTACGAGCAGTACTTC. This encodes CASSVGVSSYEQYF.

J is TRBJ2-7 and V is TRBV7-9, with D possibly matching TRBD1 (5 bases). The V and J ends lost 7 bases and 2 bases respectively, with 12 bases between them. Germline V CDR1 and CDR2: SEHNR, FQNEAQ (reference sequence). The CDR3 sequence is 13 residues long. The CDR3 loop is CASTQDTTYEQYF. The CDR3 coding sequence is TGTGCCAGCACCCAGGACACCACCTACGAGCAGTACTTC.

CDR3 bases: TGTGCCAGCAGCTTAGTATCCGGATCGGGTCAGCCCCAGCATTTT. Protein: CASSLVSGSGQPQHF. This rearrangement joins TRBV11-2 to TRBJ1-5; D uncertain. Germline V gene data show CDR1 as SGHAT and CDR2 as FQNNGV. The length of the CDR3 is 15 residues. The ends were cut back, 1 base at V and 6 bases at J, with 13 bases in the middle.